This T cell receptor (beta chain) was observed in a study of blood T cell repertoires in COVID-19. In the study overall: Samples of COVID-19 (acute and convalescent) were obtained from the United States, Italy and Spain. In each case, the material was cDNA or gDNA derived from T cells, B-cell-depleted T cells, or PBMCs.

Measured with immunoSEQ multiplex PCR; TCRdb has only the in-frame clones, and not every one. The sample yields 310,000 or so clones, 65% to 90% seen once. Trimming removed 4 bases at V and 8 bases at J, with 16 bases between. Germline loops: CDR1 SGHRS, CDR2 YFSETQ. This CDR3 has 14 amino acids. This study enrolled people aged roughly 18 to 100 from around 26 US geographic areas. Each participant's cohort was designated according to participant-reported clinical history. The receptor was derived from a woman aged 18-29 years who had recovered from COVID-19. This rearrangement joins TRBV5-1 to TRBJ2-4; D not resolved. Material for sequencing was PBMCs or T cells enriched from blood (not recorded which). CDR3 bases: TGCGCCAGCAGCCGACCTGGGCGCGAAGACATTCAGTACTTC. Its translation is CASSRPGREDIQYF.